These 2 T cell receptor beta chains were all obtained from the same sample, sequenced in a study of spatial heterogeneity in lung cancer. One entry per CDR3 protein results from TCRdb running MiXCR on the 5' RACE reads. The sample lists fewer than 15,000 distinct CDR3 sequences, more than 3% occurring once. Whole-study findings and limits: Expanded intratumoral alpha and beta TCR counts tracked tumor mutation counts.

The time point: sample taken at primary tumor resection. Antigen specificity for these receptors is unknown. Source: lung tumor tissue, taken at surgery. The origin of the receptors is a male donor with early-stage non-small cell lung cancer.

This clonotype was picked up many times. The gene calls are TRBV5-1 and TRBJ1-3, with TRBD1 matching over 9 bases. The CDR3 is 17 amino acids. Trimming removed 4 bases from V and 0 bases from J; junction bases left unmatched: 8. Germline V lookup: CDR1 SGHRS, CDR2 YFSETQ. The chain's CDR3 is CASSQGQGPNSGNTIYF. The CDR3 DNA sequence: TGCGCCAGCAGCCAAGGACAGGGGCCTAACTCTGGAAACACCATATATTTT.

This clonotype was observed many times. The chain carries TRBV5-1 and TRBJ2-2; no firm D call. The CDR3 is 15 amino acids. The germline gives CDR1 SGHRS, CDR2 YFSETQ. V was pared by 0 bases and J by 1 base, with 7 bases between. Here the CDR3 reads CASSLGPENTGELFF. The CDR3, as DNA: TGCGCCAGCAGCTTGGGTCCAGAGAACACCGGGGAGCTGTTTTTT.